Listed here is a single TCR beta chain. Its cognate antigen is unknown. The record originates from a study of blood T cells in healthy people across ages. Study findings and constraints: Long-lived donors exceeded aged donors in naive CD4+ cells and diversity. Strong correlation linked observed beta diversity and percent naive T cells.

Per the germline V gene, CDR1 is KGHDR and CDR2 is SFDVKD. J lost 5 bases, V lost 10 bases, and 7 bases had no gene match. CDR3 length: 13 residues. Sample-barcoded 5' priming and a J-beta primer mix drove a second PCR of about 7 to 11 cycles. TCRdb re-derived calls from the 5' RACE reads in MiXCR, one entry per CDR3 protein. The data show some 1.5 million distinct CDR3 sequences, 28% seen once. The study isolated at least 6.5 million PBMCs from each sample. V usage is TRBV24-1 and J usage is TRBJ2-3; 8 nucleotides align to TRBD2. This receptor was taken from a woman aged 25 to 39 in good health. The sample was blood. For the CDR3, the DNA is TGTGCCACAACGGGGGGGCGGGGAGATACGCAGTATTTT. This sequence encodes CATTGGRGDTQYF.